Below are 25 T cell receptor beta chains sequenced from a single sample in a study of T cells in Graves' hyperthyroidism and ophthalmopathy. RNA transcripts provided the source from which TCR beta CDR3 regions were amplified. First-round RT-PCR targeting the TCR CDR3 was performed with the HTBI primer set. TCRdb redid the calling of the multiplex PCR reads with MiXCR, one entry per CDR3 protein. The sample contains some 500,000 distinct CDR3 sequences, roughly 14% of which appear only once. Sequencing was performed on blood. The receptor set was obtained from a young woman with Graves' hyperthyroidism.

Concerning this clonotype: A much larger clone is a single base away; this may be a read error. V is TRBV9 and J is TRBJ2-1; TRBD2 aligns across 13 bases. V lost 1 base and J lost 8; bases outside the gene matches: 6. The germline gives CDR1 SGDLS, CDR2 YYNGEE. The CDR3 runs to 16 residues. The CDR3 spells CASSVRLAGGMDEQFF. The CDR3 DNA reads TGTGCCAGCAGCGTAAGACTAGCGGGAGGTATGGATGAGCAGTTCTTC. The full variable domain, in which reference TRBV9 and TRBJ2-1 provide the parts outside the CDR3, is DSGVTQTPKHLITATGQRVTLRCSPRSGDLSVYWYQQSLDQGLQFLIQYYNGEERAKGNILERFSAQQFPDLHSELNLSSLELGDSALYFCASSVRLAGGMDEQFFGPGTRLTVL.

This clonotype was observed many times. The chain uses TRBV11-2 and TRBJ2-5; D uncertain. The CDR3 is 13 amino acids. From germline, CDR1 is SGHAT and CDR2 FQNNGV. V lost 1 base and J lost 6, with 9 bases in between. In DNA, the CDR3 is TGTGCCAGCAGCTTAGTTAAGCTGCAGACCCAGTACTTC. Translation: CASSLVKLQTQYF.

In this sample, this clonotype turned up a few times. This chain links TRBV7-6 with TRBJ1-5, with a possible D match to TRBD1 (5 bases). This CDR3 has 15 amino acids. Germline CDR1 reads SGHVS; CDR2 reads FNYEAQ. The V end was cut by 5 bases, the J end by 5 bases, with 16 bases between. CDR3 DNA: TGTGCCAGCAGCAGAACCGGGACGCCTCATCAGCCCCAGCATTTT. It translates to CASSRTGTPHQPQHF.

The sample holds a few counts of this clonotype. The chain recombines TRBV4-2 with TRBJ1-3; perhaps TRBD1 as D (5 bases). Looked up from germline, CDR1 is LGHNA and CDR2 is YNFKEQ. This CDR3 is 15 amino acids long. V was cut by 2 bases and J by 1 base, with 9 bases left in between. The CDR3 is CASSQPRGSGNTIYF. CDR3 bases: TGTGCCAGCAGCCAACCTAGGGGATCTGGAAACACCATATATTTT.

A remark on this clonotype: A much more abundant neighbour one base away suggests this may be a read error. The chain links TRBV6-1 to TRBJ2-7, with 10 bases matching TRBD2. This CDR3 is built from 15 residues. Germline-derived CDR1 and CDR2 are MNHNS and SASEGT. The CDR3 reads CASSDLAGVSGERYF. CDR3 sequence (DNA): TGTGCCAGCAGTGACCTAGCGGGAGTTTCTGGGGAGCGGTACTTC.

The J gene is TRBJ1-5, the V gene TRBV10-3, with D possibly TRBD1 on 6 matching bases. Trimming removed 5 bases at V and 4 bases at J, with 12 bases between. The CDR3 is 14 residues long. Germline CDR1 reads ENHRY; CDR2 reads SYGVKD. CDR3 sequence (DNA): TGTGCCATCAGTCTCGACAGGACTAATCAGCCCCAGCATTTT. It is translated as CAISLDRTNQPQHF.

In its sample, this clonotype was seen many times. This chain joins TRBV9 and TRBJ2-2, with D possibly being TRBD2 (5 bases). The CDR3 is 15 residues long. V was clipped by 4 bases and J by 6 bases, with 16 bases between them. From germline, CDR1 is SGDLS and CDR2 YYNGEE. CDR3: CASSPGVAVAGELFF. The CDR3 DNA reads as TGTGCCAGCAGCCCCGGGGTGGCGGTGGCCGGGGAGCTGTTTTTT.

The chain combines TRBV15 with TRBJ1-3; 10 nucleotides line up with TRBD1. Germline CDR1 and CDR2: LNHNV and YYDKDF (reference sequence). J gave up 2 bases and V 0 bases, and 7 bases lay outside the gene matches. The CDR3 runs 18 residues. The CDR3 coding sequence is TGTGCCACCAGCAGAGACCCGACAGGGGGCTATGCTGGAAACACCATATATTTT. It specifies CATSRDPTGGYAGNTIYF.

In its sample, this clonotype was seen many times. This chain joins TRBV6-5 and TRBJ2-5; the D gene is possibly TRBD2 (5 bases). Germline V lookup: CDR1 MNHEY, CDR2 SVGAGI. The CDR3 is made up of 15 amino acids. V was clipped by 0 bases and J by 9 bases, with 17 bases between them. The CDR3 is CASSYSTDWGVAQYF. DNA for the CDR3: TGTGCCAGCAGTTACTCCACGGATTGGGGAGTGGCCCAGTACTTC.

The count of this clonotype is one. This chain joins TRBV5-6 and TRBJ2-3; D unresolved. Germline V gene lookup returns CDR1 SGHDT and CDR2 YYEEEE. CDR3 length: 11 residues. Trimming cost V 3 bases and J 5 bases, with 4 bases left between them. The CDR3 here is CASSWEDTQYF. CDR3 sequence (DNA): TGTGCCAGCAGCTGGGAAGATACGCAGTATTTT.

This clonotype showed up just a few times. The chain joins TRBV30 to TRBJ2-1; perhaps D is TRBD1 or TRBD2 (5 bases each). Germline CDR1 reads GTSNPN; CDR2 reads SVGIG (reference sequence). Trimming removed 1 base at V and 15 bases at J, with 13 bases between. The CDR3 extends over 11 amino acids. The CDR3 DNA reads as TGTGCCTGGAGTGAACTAGTGGGGCCGTTCTTC. Its protein is CAWSELVGPFF.

V usage is TRBV6-2 or TRBV6-3 and J usage is TRBJ2-7; tentative D call: TRBD2 (7 bases). Germline V gene sequence: CDR1 MNHEY, CDR2 SVGEGT. The CDR3 spans 16 residues. Trimming left V 2 bases short and J 4 bases short, with 18 bases between. The DNA for the CDR3 is TGTGCCAGCAGTTACACACCGGTGGGGGGGGCTTACGAGCAGTACTTC. Its protein is CASSYTPVGGAYEQYF.

This clonotype was counted at least ten times. In DNA form, the CDR3 reads TGTGCCACCAGTGATCTTTCGCAGGGACGAGGGGAGACCCAGTACTTC. Translation: CATSDLSQGRGETQYF. The chain combines TRBV24-1 with TRBJ2-5; D is tentatively TRBD1 or TRBD2 (5 bases each). This CDR3 is built from 16 residues. From germline, CDR1 is KGHDR and CDR2 SFDVKD. With 3 bases removed from V and 5 bases from J, the gap between germline ends came to 18 bases.

This clonotype was recorded many times. This rearrangement joins TRBV29-1 to TRBJ2-7; 12 bases align to TRBD2. This CDR3 contains 16 residues. V dropped 1 base and J dropped 2; count of bases not matched to a gene: 6. CDR1 is SQVTM and CDR2 is ANQGSEA in the germline V gene. In nucleotides, the CDR3 is TGCAGCGTTGAAGGGGCTAGCGGGAGGGGCCCCTACGAGCAGTACTTC. Translation: CSVEGASGRGPYEQYF.

The chain has TRBV5-1 and TRBJ1-1; TRBD1 is a possible D gene (5 bases). Per germline, CDR1 SGHRS and CDR2 YFSETQ. Trimming left V 2 bases short and J 1 base short, with 9 bases between. The CDR3 contains 14 residues. The CDR3 here is CASSFQTENTEAFF. CDR3 DNA sequence: TGCGCCAGCAGCTTTCAGACAGAGAACACTGAAGCTTTCTTT. Looking up the rest from reference TRBV5-1 and TRBJ1-1 gives the full variable domain: KAGVTQTPRYLIKTRGQQVTLSCSPISGHRSVSWYQQTPGQGLQFLFEYFSETQRNKGNFPGRFSGRQFSNSRSEMNVSTLELGDSALYLCASSFQTENTEAFFGQGTRLTVV.

This clonotype was counted ten times or more. The V call is TRBV7-2, the J call TRBJ2-7; TRBD2 matches at 8 bases. V dropped 5 bases and J dropped 2; count of bases not matched to a gene: 5. The CDR3 sequence is 14 residues long. Germline V gives CDR1 SGHTA, CDR2 FQGNSA. CDR3 coding DNA: TGTGCCAGCAGCCCAAGCGGGAGCCCCTACGAGCAGTACTTC. Translation gives CASSPSGSPYEQYF.

Comment on this clonotype: One base away lies a much larger clone, so this may be a sequencing read error. CDR3 loop: CASGPSLGANVLTF. The CDR3 bases are TGTGCCAGCGGTCCTAGCCTTGGGGCCAACGTCCTGACTTTC. The chain has TRBV12-3 or TRBV12-4 and TRBJ2-6; a possible D gene is TRBD2 (5 bases). The length of the CDR3 is 14 residues. Trimming stripped 8 bases from V and 3 bases from J, with 11 bases between.

This clonotype was found a few times. This chain connects TRBV4-1 to TRBJ2-7; 14 bases line up with TRBD2. The CDR3 length is 19 residues. V trimming: 4 bases; J trimming: 0 bases; junction bases outside the gene matches: 11. Germline loops: CDR1 MGHRA, CDR2 YSYEKL. The CDR3 is CASSRPGLAGDRHSYEQYF. CDR3 nucleotide sequence: TGCGCCAGCAGCCGCCCGGGACTAGCGGGAGATCGGCACTCCTACGAGCAGTACTTC.

A remark on this clonotype: A much larger clone is a single base away; this may be a read error. The chain is built from TRBV10-3 and TRBJ2-7; D unresolved. V was pared by 5 bases and J by 0 bases, with 11 bases between. CDR1 and CDR2 from the germline V gene are ENHRY and SYGVKD. The CDR3 length is 14 residues. CDR3 sequence: CAISRDLSSYEQYV. The CDR3 region has the DNA TGTGCCATCAGTCGAGATTTAAGCTCCTACGAGCAGTACGTC.

This clonotype appeared a few times. This chain connects TRBV10-1 to TRBJ2-3; 14 nucleotides match TRBD2. With V trimmed by 4 bases and J by 5 bases, 14 bases remained unmatched. CDR3 length equals 19 residues. In germline, CDR1 is WNHNN, CDR2 SYGVQD (reference sequence). CDR3 protein: CASSGGLAGVGSLGDTQYF. The CDR3 nucleotides are TGCGCCAGCAGTGGGGGACTAGCGGGAGTGGGGTCACTTGGAGATACGCAGTATTTT.

This clonotype has a handful of counts. V gene TRBV6-1 combines with J gene TRBJ1-2, with TRBD1 identical over 9 bases. Germline trimming cut 5 bases from V and 5 bases from J; bases unmatched to any gene: 15. The germline V gene encodes CDR1 MNHNS and CDR2 SASEGT. CDR3 length: 17 amino acids. The CDR3 loop is CASSSEDRGTAAYGYTF. The CDR3, as DNA: TGTGCCAGCAGTTCTGAGGACAGGGGAACTGCCGCTTATGGCTACACCTTC.

There are many counts of this clonotype. The chain carries TRBV20-1 and TRBJ1-5, with D possibly being TRBD1 (5 bases). Germline V gene sequence: CDR1 DFQATT, CDR2 SNEGSKA (reference sequence). There are 12 residues in the CDR3. Between the trimmed V and J ends, which lost 5 bases and 6 bases, there was a span of 11 bases. CDR3 in amino acids: CSAQSGGQPQHF. CDR3 nucleotides: TGCAGTGCTCAATCCGGGGGTCAGCCCCAGCATTTT.

This clonotype was seen a few times. The chain combines TRBV4-1 with TRBJ1-2; possibly TRBD1 for D (5 bases). The CDR3 sequence is 14 residues long. The germline CDR1 and CDR2 sequences are MGHRA and YSYEKL. With 0 bases removed from V and 2 bases from J, the gap between germline ends came to 7 bases. The CDR3 nucleotides are TGCGCCAGCAGCCAAGATGACAGCAACTATGGCTACACCTTC. Its translation is CASSQDDSNYGYTF.

This clonotype was seen at least ten times. The chain uses TRBV7-9 and TRBJ1-1; D uncertain. Per germline, CDR1 SEHNR and CDR2 FQNEAQ (reference sequence). The V end was cut by 1 base, the J end by 4 bases, with 7 bases between. This CDR3 spans 13 amino acids. The CDR3 nucleotides read TGTGCCAGCAGCTTAGAGATTTTCACTGAAGCTTTCTTT. As protein: CASSLEIFTEAFF.

In this sample, this clonotype turned up many times. J is TRBJ1-2 and V is TRBV2, with D perhaps TRBD1 (6 bases). Deletions cut 6 bases from V and 8 bases from J, with 19 bases between. The germline gives CDR1 SNHLY, CDR2 FYNNEI. The CDR3 is 14 amino acids. CDR3 sequence: CASSQTGQPGGYTF. The CDR3 DNA reads TGTGCCAGCAGCCAAACCGGACAGCCTGGGGGCTACACCTTC.